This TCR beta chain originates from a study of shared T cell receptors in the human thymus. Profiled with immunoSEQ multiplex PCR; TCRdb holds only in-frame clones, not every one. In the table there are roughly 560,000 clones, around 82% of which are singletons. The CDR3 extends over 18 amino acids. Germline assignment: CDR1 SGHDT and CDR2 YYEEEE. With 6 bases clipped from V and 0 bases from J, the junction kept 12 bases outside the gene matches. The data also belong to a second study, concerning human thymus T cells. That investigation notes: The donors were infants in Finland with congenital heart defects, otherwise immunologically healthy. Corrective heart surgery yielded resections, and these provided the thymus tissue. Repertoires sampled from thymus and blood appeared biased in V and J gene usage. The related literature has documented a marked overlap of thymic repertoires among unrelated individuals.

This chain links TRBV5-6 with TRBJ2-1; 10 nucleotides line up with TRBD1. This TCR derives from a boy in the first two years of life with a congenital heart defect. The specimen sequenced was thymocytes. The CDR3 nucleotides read TGTGCCAGCACTCCCGACAGGGGGCCTTTTAGCTCCTACAATGAGCAGTTCTTC. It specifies CASTPDRGPFSSYNEQFF. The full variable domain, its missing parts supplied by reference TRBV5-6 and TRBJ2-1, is DAGVTQSPTHLIKTRGQQVTLRCSPKSGHDTVSWYQQALGQGPQFIFQYYEEEERQRGNFPDRFSGHQFPNYSSELNVNALLLGDSALYLCASTPDRGPFSSYNEQFFGPGTRLTVL.